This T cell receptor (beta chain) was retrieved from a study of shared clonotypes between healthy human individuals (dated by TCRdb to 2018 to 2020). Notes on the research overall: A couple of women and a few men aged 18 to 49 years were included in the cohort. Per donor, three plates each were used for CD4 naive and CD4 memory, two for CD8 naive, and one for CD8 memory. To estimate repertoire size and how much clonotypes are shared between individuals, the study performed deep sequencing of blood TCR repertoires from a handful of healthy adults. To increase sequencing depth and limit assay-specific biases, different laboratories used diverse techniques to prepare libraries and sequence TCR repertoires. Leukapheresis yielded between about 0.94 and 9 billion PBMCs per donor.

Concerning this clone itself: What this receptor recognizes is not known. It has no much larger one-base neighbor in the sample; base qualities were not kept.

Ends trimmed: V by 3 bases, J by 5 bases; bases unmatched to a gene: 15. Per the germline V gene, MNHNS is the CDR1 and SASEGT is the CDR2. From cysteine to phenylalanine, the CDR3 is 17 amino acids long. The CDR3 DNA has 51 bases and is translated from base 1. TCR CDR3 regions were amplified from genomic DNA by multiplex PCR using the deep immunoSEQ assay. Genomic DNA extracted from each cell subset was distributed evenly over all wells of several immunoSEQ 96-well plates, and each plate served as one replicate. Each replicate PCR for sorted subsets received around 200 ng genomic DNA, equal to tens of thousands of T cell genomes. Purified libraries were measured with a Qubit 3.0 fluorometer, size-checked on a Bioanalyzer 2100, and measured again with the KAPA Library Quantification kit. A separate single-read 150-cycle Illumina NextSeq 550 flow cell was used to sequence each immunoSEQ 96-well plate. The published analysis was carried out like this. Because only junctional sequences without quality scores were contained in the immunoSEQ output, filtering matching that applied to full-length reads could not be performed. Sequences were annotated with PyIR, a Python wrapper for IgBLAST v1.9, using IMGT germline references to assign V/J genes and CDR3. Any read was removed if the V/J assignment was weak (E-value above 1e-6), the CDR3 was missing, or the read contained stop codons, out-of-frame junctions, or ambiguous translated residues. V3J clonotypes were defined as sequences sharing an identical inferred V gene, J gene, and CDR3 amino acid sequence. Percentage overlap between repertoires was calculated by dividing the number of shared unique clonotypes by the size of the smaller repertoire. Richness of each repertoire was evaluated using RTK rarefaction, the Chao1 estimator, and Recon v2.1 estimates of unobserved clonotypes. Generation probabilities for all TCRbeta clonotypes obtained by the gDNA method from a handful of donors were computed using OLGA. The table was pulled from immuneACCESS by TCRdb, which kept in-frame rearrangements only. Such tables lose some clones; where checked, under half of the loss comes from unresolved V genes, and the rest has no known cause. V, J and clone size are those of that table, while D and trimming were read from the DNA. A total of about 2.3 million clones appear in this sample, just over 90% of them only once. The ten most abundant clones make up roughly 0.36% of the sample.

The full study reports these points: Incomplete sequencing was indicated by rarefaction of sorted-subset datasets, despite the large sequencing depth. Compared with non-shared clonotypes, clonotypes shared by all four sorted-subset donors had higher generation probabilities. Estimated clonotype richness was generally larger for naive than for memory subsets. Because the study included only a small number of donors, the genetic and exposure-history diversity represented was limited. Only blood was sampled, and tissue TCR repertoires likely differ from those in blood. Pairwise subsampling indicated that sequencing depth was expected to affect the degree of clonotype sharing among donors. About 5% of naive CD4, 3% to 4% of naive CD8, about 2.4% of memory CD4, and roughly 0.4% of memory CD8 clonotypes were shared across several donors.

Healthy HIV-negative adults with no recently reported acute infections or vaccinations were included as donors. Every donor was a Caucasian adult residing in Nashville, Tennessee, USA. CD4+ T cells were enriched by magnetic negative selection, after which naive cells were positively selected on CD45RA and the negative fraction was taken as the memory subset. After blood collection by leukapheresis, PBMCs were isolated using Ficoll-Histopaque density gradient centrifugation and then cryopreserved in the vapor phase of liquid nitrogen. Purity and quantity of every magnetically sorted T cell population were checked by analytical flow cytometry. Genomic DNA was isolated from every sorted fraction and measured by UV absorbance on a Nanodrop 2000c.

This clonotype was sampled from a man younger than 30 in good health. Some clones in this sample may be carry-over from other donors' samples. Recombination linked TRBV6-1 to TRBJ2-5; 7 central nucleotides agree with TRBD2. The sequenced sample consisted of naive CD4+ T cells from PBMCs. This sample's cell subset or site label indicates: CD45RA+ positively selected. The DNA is TGTGCCAGCAGTGACCTCGGCGGCGGGAGTCATTGGGAGACCCAGTACTTC. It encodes CASSDLGGGSHWETQYF.